This note documents a single T cell receptor (beta chain) sequence. Its antigen is undetermined. The data were obtained in a study of cytomegalovirus exposure and HLA in healthy donors. Whole-study results and caveats: CMV serostatus was the sole immune exposure information available. When analyzed later, a missense DCLRE1C variant was found to be linked to TCR beta V- and J-gene trimming. Later on, an analysis showed TCR association rates differing by HLA locus, with DRB1 the most and HLA-C the fewest.

Use of 60 Vbeta and 13 Jbeta primers characterized the PCR. The table came from immunoSEQ multiplex PCR; TCRdb's copy has only in-frame clones and leaves some out. The data show about 130,000 clones, 70% to 85% seen once. CDR1 is MNHEY, CDR2 SVGAGI, per germline. The length of the CDR3 is 12 residues. V was trimmed by 2 bases and J by 3 bases, leaving 4 bases between them. Those who donated were healthy bone marrow donors. The V and J genes are TRBV6-5 and TRBJ1-2; D gene unclear. Sequenced input: PBMCs. This clonotype was obtained from a woman in her forties or fifties in good health and CMV-seronegative. In nucleotides, the CDR3 is TGTGCCAGCAGTTACATAGACTATGGCTACACCTTC. It translates to CASSYIDYGYTF.